The 20 T cell receptor beta chains below come from one sample, sequenced in a study of T cell responses to AZD1222 COVID-19 vaccine. TCRdb's table, derived via immunoSEQ multiplex PCR, lists solely in-frame clones and lacks some. This repertoire shows some 49,000 clones, 70% to 80% found once; its top ten account for 6.6%. This specimen consisted of peripheral blood, obtained on day 0 of AZD1222 vaccination. The source of these receptors is an adult in good health.

This clone came up a few times. The chain has TRBV28 and TRBJ1-2; 7 positions match TRBD1. The V gene end was trimmed by 2 bases and the J gene end by 8 bases; junction bases not matched to a gene: 5. The CDR3 totals 13 residues. Looked up from germline, CDR1 is MDHEN and CDR2 is SYDVKM. In nucleotides, the CDR3 is TGTGCCAGCAGTTTAGGGACAGCTCTCGGCTACACCTTC. The encoded protein is CASSLGTALGYTF.

V gene TRBV7-6 combines with J gene TRBJ2-6, with D uncertain. V lost 1 base, J lost 2 bases, and 12 bases lay in between. The CDR3 totals 17 residues. Germline CDR1 and CDR2: SGHVS and FNYEAQ. The CDR3 spells CASSLVSWDTGANVLTF. For the CDR3, the DNA is TGTGCCAGCAGCTTAGTATCGTGGGATACTGGGGCCAACGTCCTGACTTTC.

The V gene is TRBV19, the J gene TRBJ1-1, with D unclear. The CDR3 has 16 residues. Trimming cost V 1 base and J 0 bases, with 12 bases left between them. CDR1 is LNHDA and CDR2 is SQIVND in the germline V gene (reference sequence). The CDR3, as DNA: TGTGCCAGTAGTATAGGGCAAACTTCTATGAACACTGAAGCTTTCTTT. Translation: CASSIGQTSMNTEAFF. Full variable domain (remainder filled in from reference TRBV19 and TRBJ1-1): DGGITQSPKYLFRKEGQNVTLSCEQNLNHDAMYWYRQDPGQGLRLIYYSQIVNDFQKGDIAEGYSVSREKKESFPLTVTSAQKNPTAFYLCASSIGQTSMNTEAFFGQGTRLTVV.

Remarks on this clone: The DNA is omitted, as the CDR3 cannot be located on it reliably, and the CDR3 follows TCRdb's listing. V usage is TRBV1 and J usage is TRBJ2-4. TRBV1 is described as a pseudogene. Inclusive of both ends, the CDR3 amounts to 19 amino acids. CDR3 protein: CTSSQERVGVGIAKNIQYF.

V gene TRBV7-2 combines with J gene TRBJ1-2; D gene ambiguous. V lost 2 bases and J lost 2, with 9 bases in between. Germline V CDR1 and CDR2: SGHTA, FQGNSA. The CDR3 length is 14 residues. The CDR3 reads CASSLWAVNYGYTF. The CDR3 DNA is TGTGCCAGCAGCTTATGGGCGGTGAACTATGGCTACACCTTC.

The J gene is TRBJ1-1, the V gene TRBV27, with D tentatively TRBD1 (6 bases). Germline lookup yields CDR1 MNHEY and CDR2 SMNVEV (reference sequence). This CDR3 has 14 amino acids. Trimming cost V 4 bases and J 3 bases, with 12 bases left between them. CDR3 bases: TGTGCCAGCAGTTGGGGGGGGCGGGACACTGAAGCTTTCTTT. Residues: CASSWGGRDTEAFF.

The chain has TRBV10-2 and TRBJ2-2; no firm D call. Trimming took off 6 bases at V and 0 bases at J, with 11 bases between the two ends. The CDR3 length is 15 residues. CDR1 and CDR2 from the germline V gene are WSHSY and SAAADI. CDR3 nucleotide sequence: TGCGCCAGCAGCGCCTCAACACCGAACACCGGGGAGCTGTTTTTT. As protein: CASSASTPNTGELFF.

The chain carries TRBV4-2 and TRBJ2-3; TRBD2 matches at 7 bases. This CDR3 contains 17 residues. Germline CDR1 and CDR2: LGHNA and YNFKEQ. J was trimmed by 2 bases and V by 4 bases; bases with no gene match: 12. CDR3 in amino acids: CASSRQSGTNPTDTQYF. The CDR3 DNA follows: TGTGCCAGCAGCCGACAATCCGGGACTAACCCCACAGATACGCAGTATTTT.

This clone was seen a handful of times. The V call is TRBV10-2, the J call TRBJ1-5; a possible D gene is TRBD1 (6 bases). Trimming pared 2 bases from V and 5 bases from J, leaving 19 bases between. Germline V CDR1 and CDR2: WSHSY, SAAADI. The CDR3 runs to 17 residues. CDR3 residues: CASSERTGTLNDQPQHF. The CDR3 DNA sequence: TGCGCCAGCAGTGAGAGAACAGGGACCTTGAACGATCAGCCCCAGCATTTT.

V gene TRBV5-1 combines with J gene TRBJ2-7; 9 bases map to TRBD1. The junction had 5 bases not matched to a gene; V was cut back by 4 bases and J by 0 bases. This CDR3 is 15 amino acids long. Germline V CDR1 and CDR2: SGHRS, YFSETQ. The CDR3 sequence: CASSTGTGSSYEQYV. CDR3 nucleotides: TGCGCCAGCAGCACCGGGACAGGGAGCTCCTACGAGCAGTACGTC.

The chain is built from TRBV7-9 and TRBJ1-4; no definite D call. This CDR3 has 13 residues. Germline CDR1 and CDR2: SEHNR and FQNEAQ (reference sequence). V was pared by 11 bases and J by 4 bases, with 14 bases between. CDR3 protein: CALGGDVNEKLFF. For the CDR3, the DNA is TGTGCCCTAGGTGGCGATGTTAATGAAAAACTGTTTTTT.

The V call is TRBV6-4, the J call TRBJ2-3; 9 bases agree with TRBD2. V shed 2 bases, J shed 0 bases, and the junction held 3 bases outside the gene matches. The length of the CDR3 is 16 residues. Germline lookup yields CDR1 MRHNA and CDR2 SNTAGT. CDR3 in DNA: TGTGCCAGCAGTGACGTTAGCGGGGGAAGCACAGATACGCAGTATTTT. Amino acid sequence: CASSDVSGGSTDTQYF.

CDR3 amino acids: CASSSEGGQTQYF. The CDR3 nucleotides are TGCGCCAGCAGCTCGGAGGGCGGACAGACCCAGTACTTC. This chain connects TRBV5-1 to TRBJ2-5, with D maybe TRBD2 (6 bases). The V end lost 3 bases, the J end lost 6 bases, and 12 bases lay between the germline ends. The germline V gene encodes CDR1 SGHRS and CDR2 YFSETQ. CDR3 length: 13 amino acids. The full variable domain, completed using reference TRBV5-1 and TRBJ2-5, is KAGVTQTPRYLIKTRGQQVTLSCSPISGHRSVSWYQQTPGQGLQFLFEYFSETQRNKGNFPGRFSGRQFSNSRSEMNVSTLELGDSALYLCASSSEGGQTQYFGPGTRLLVL.

This clone was picked up a small number of times. The V call is TRBV7-6, the J call TRBJ1-3; 7 bases fit TRBD1. This CDR3 contains 18 residues. J was trimmed by 0 bases and V by 5 bases; bases with no gene match: 13. Germline V gene sequence: CDR1 SGHVS, CDR2 FNYEAQ. The CDR3 nucleotides read TGTGCCAGCAGCCCCAGTGGGGGACAGATTCTCTCTGGAAACACCATATATTTT. It codes for CASSPSGGQILSGNTIYF. Complete variable domain (other parts from reference TRBV7-6 and TRBJ1-3): GAGVSQSPRYKVTKRGQDVALRCDPISGHVSLYWYRQALGQGPEFLTYFNYEAQQDKSGLPNDRFSAERPEGSISTLTIQRTEQRDSAMYRCASSPSGGQILSGNTIYFGEGSWLTVV.

The rearrangement uses TRBV5-8 and TRBJ1-3; no clear D gene. V gave up 1 base and J gave up 0 bases, with 2 bases separating them. CDR1 SGHTS and CDR2 YDEGEE come from the germline V gene. This CDR3 spans 13 amino acids. The CDR3 is CASSLYSGNTIYF. The CDR3 DNA reads as TGTGCCAGCAGCTTGTACTCTGGAAACACCATATATTTT.

This chain connects TRBV2 to TRBJ2-5, with a tentative D call TRBD1 (5 bases). The CDR3 is made up of 13 amino acids. Germline V gene lookup returns CDR1 SNHLY and CDR2 FYNNEI. The ends were cut back, 10 bases at V and 2 bases at J, with 14 bases in the middle. The CDR3 sequence: CATERQGQETQYF. DNA of the CDR3: TGTGCCACCGAAAGGCAGGGACAAGAGACCCAGTACTTC.

This chain uses TRBV6-2 or TRBV6-3 with TRBJ1-6; 9 nucleotides agree with TRBD1. With V trimmed by 6 bases and J by 13 bases, 10 bases remained unmatched. The CDR3 runs to 14 residues. Germline CDR1 MNHEY, CDR2 SVGEGT. This CDR3 reads CASSAEDRGTPLHF. Written as DNA, the CDR3 is TGTGCCAGCAGCGCGGAGGACAGGGGAACTCCCCTCCACTTT.

The chain couples TRBV29-1 to TRBJ2-1; a possible D gene is TRBD2 (6 bases). Per the germline V gene, CDR1 is SQVTM and CDR2 is ANQGSEA. The CDR3 totals 12 residues. Trimming took off 7 bases at V and 5 bases at J, with 12 bases between the two ends. The DNA for the CDR3 is TGCAGCGCCCGTTGGGGGGACAATGAGCAGTTCTTC. Protein sequence: CSARWGDNEQFF.

This clone occurred a few times. The gene calls are TRBV5-1 and TRBJ1-1; 9 bases align to TRBD1. In germline, CDR1 is SGHRS, CDR2 YFSETQ. The CDR3 is made up of 14 amino acids. J was trimmed by 7 bases and V by 5 bases; bases with no gene match: 9. As DNA, the CDR3 is TGCGCCAGCAGTTTAACAGGGGGCGCGGGTGAAGCTTTCTTT. Translation: CASSLTGGAGEAFF.

This clone was seen more than once but under ten times. This chain joins TRBV18 and TRBJ1-3, with 7 bases identical to TRBD1. The germline CDR1 and CDR2 sequences are KGHSH and LQKENI. V dropped 0 bases and J dropped 5; count of bases not matched to a gene: 4. This CDR3 is 15 amino acids long. DNA of the CDR3: TGTGCCAGCTCACCACCGGGGGACAGAAGAAACACCATATATTTT. This translates into CASSPPGDRRNTIYF.